This T cell receptor (beta chain) emerged from a study of response to subunit inactivated influenza vaccine. Germline trimming cut 6 bases from V and 4 bases from J; bases unmatched to any gene: 9. CDR3 length equals 17 residues. This clonotype was counted a few times. TCRdb re-called the RT-PCR reads with MiXCR, one entry per CDR3 protein. The sample carries about 540,000 distinct CDR3 sequences, around a quarter recorded once. These data were also reused for a study on T cells expressing NK-cell markers. That paper adds: TCR beta cDNA was generated via 5'RACE template switching incorporating UMIs.

The receptor's source is a man aged 50 to 59 who received an inactivated influenza vaccine. The specimen was CD4+ T cells sorted from PBMCs, collected 11 to 12 days after vaccination. The chain uses TRBV12-3 or TRBV12-4 and TRBJ2-3; 14 nucleotides match TRBD2. CDR3 region: CASSPGLAGGVPDTQYF. The CDR3 nucleotides are TGTGCCAGCAGCCCTGGACTAGCGGGGGGAGTGCCAGATACGCAGTATTTT.